A single sample gave rise to the 25 T cell receptor beta chains below, sequenced in a study of human T cells and chemical hapten exposure. TCRdb re-called the RACE reads with MiXCR, one entry per CDR3 protein. The sample shows some 250,000 distinct CDR3 sequences, approximately 7.5% of them seen only once. Noted time point: pre-sensitization, week 0. As for treatment: therapeutic diphenylcyclopropenone sensitization with weekly scalp DPC. Material: whole blood, obtained in connection with sensitization to the hapten diphenylcyclopropenone (DPC). Receptors originate from a man younger than 30 with alopecia areata. Some clones in this sample may be carry-over from other donors' samples.

The chain couples TRBV6-2 or TRBV6-3 to TRBJ2-7; D is uncertain. Germline assignment: CDR1 MNHEY and CDR2 SVGEGT. CDR3 size: 12 residues. V gave up 5 bases and J gave up 3 bases, with 8 bases separating them. This chain's CDR3 is CASSPGNYEQYF. The CDR3 bases are TGTGCCAGCAGTCCAGGAAACTACGAGCAGTACTTC.

This clonotype was detected ten times or more. The chain carries TRBV7-6 and TRBJ2-7; D remains unclear. V was shortened by 5 bases and J by 1 base, with 12 bases between the two germline ends. The CDR3 covers 14 residues. CDR1 and CDR2 (germline): SGHVS, FNYEAQ. CDR3 in DNA: TGTGCCAGCAGCCCCGTCCGACGGTCCTACGAGCAGTACTTC. This codes for CASSPVRRSYEQYF. Combining the CDR3 with reference TRBV7-6 and TRBJ2-7 gives the whole variable domain GAGVSQSPRYKVTKRGQDVALRCDPISGHVSLYWYRQALGQGPEFLTYFNYEAQQDKSGLPNDRFSAERPEGSISTLTIQRTEQRDSAMYRCASSPVRRSYEQYFGPGTRLTVT.

This sequence joins TRBV5-1 and TRBJ1-6; D is perhaps TRBD1 (6 bases). The V and J ends lost 5 bases and 10 bases respectively, with 13 bases between them. This CDR3 region has 13 residues. Germline values: CDR1 SGHRS, CDR2 YFSETQ. Here the CDR3 reads CASSWTDGSPLHF. As DNA, the CDR3 is TGCGCCAGCAGTTGGACAGATGGGTCACCCCTCCACTTT.

This clonotype appeared a few times. The V gene is TRBV3-1, the J gene TRBJ1-1; D not certain. This CDR3 comprises 11 residues. V gave up 2 bases and J gave up 11 bases, with 9 bases separating them. The germline gives CDR1 LGHDT, CDR2 YNNKEL (reference sequence). This CDR3 reads CASSQSRWAFF. CDR3 DNA: TGTGCCAGCAGCCAATCGCGCTGGGCTTTCTTT. Based on the CDR3 plus reference TRBV3-1 and TRBJ1-1, the full variable domain is DTAVSQTPKYLVTQMGNDKSIKCEQNLGHDTMYWYKQDSKKFLKIMFSYNNKELIINETVPNRFSPKSPDKAHLNLHINSLELGDSAVYFCASSQSRWAFFGQGTRLTVV.

This clonotype was detected only a few times. The chain joins TRBV28 to TRBJ2-5; D may be TRBD2 (7 bases). Germline lookup yields CDR1 MDHEN and CDR2 SYDVKM. The ends were cut back, 6 bases at V and 4 bases at J, with 18 bases in the middle. This CDR3 region has 15 residues. The CDR3 spells CASRLLGGPGETQYF. The CDR3 DNA is TGTGCCAGCAGACTTCTGGGGGGGCCCGGAGAGACCCAGTACTTC.

This sequence joins TRBV27 and TRBJ2-7; tentative D call: TRBD1 (5 bases). Trimming shortened V by 2 bases and J by 5 bases, and 13 bases separated the two germline ends. In germline, CDR1 is MNHEY, CDR2 SMNVEV (reference sequence). The CDR3 contains 14 residues. CDR3 in DNA: TGTGCCAGCAGTTTAAGGGGTTTTGGGAACGAGCAGTACTTC. Its translation is CASSLRGFGNEQYF.

This clonotype was found a few times. CDR3 nucleotide sequence: TGCGCCAGCAGCCCGCGCATACAGGGCCACGAGCAGTACTTC. Encoded protein: CASSPRIQGHEQYF. The rearrangement links TRBV5-1 to TRBJ2-7; tentatively, D is TRBD1 (6 bases). This CDR3 has 14 residues. Trimming shortened V by 4 bases and J by 5 bases, and 16 bases separated the two germline ends. CDR1 is SGHRS, CDR2 YFSETQ, per germline.

This clonotype has ten or more counts. This chain links TRBV29-1 with TRBJ1-2, with D hard to call. From germline, CDR1 is SQVTM and CDR2 ANQGSEA. Trimming left V 3 bases short and J 0 bases short, with 11 bases between. The CDR3 runs 14 residues. The CDR3 DNA is TGCAGCGTTGACCCACGGCTCTCTAACTATGGCTACACCTTC. This codes for CSVDPRLSNYGYTF.

This clonotype was detected a few times. The J gene is TRBJ1-4, the V gene TRBV27; D remains ambiguous. The ends were cut back, 3 bases at V and 6 bases at J, with 14 bases in the middle. This CDR3 region has 15 residues. CDR1 and CDR2 from the germline V gene are MNHEY and SMNVEV (reference sequence). The CDR3 region is CASSLAFRKDEKLFF. CDR3 bases: TGTGCCAGCAGTTTGGCTTTCCGCAAGGATGAAAAACTGTTTTTT.

This clonotype has ten or more counts. J is TRBJ1-2 and V is TRBV15; no firm D call. The CDR3 contains 16 residues. The germline V gene has CDR1 LNHNV and CDR2 YYDKDF (reference sequence). V was shortened by 2 bases and J by 6 bases, with 19 bases between the two germline ends. The CDR3 DNA follows: TGTGCCACCAGCAGAATCTCGGTCATCTCGGACCATGGCTACACCTTC. It is translated as CATSRISVISDHGYTF.

The J gene is TRBJ2-7, the V gene TRBV7-2; 7 bases fit TRBD1. V lost 3 bases to trimming and J lost 4 bases; unmatched junction nucleotides: 6. Germline V gene data show CDR1 as SGHTA and CDR2 as FQGNSA. CDR3 length equals 14 residues. The CDR3 DNA sequence: TGTGCCAGCAGCTTGACAGGGAGTCAATACGAGCAGTACTTC. It codes for CASSLTGSQYEQYF. The full variable domain, with the rest looked up from reference TRBV7-2 and TRBJ2-7, is GAGVSQSPSNKVTEKGKDVELRCDPISGHTALYWYRQSLGQGLEFLIYFQGNSAPDKSGLPSDRFSAERTGGSVSTLTIQRTQQEDSAVYLCASSLTGSQYEQYFGPGTRLTVT.

This clonotype was observed a few times. The J gene is TRBJ1-5, the V gene TRBV20-1; 9 positions agree with TRBD1. Trimming cost V 2 bases and J 0 bases; bases outside gene matches: 14. CDR3 length equals 19 residues. Germline lookup yields CDR1 DFQATT and CDR2 SNEGSKA (reference sequence). The DNA for the CDR3 is TGCAGTGCTAGACCATTCCGGGACAGGGCTACCGATAGCAATCAGCCCCAGCATTTT. Its translation: CSARPFRDRATDSNQPQHF.

This clonotype was seen a handful of times. This chain joins TRBV10-3 and TRBJ1-2; D is unresolved. V was pared by 8 bases and J by 4 bases, with 14 bases between. The germline V gene encodes CDR1 ENHRY and CDR2 SYGVKD. The length of the CDR3 is 13 residues. CDR3 loop: CAIRRLYSYGYTF. CDR3 bases: TGTGCCATCCGCCGACTGTACTCCTATGGCTACACCTTC.

This clonotype came up many times. The chain has TRBV7-2 and TRBJ2-7; D unclear. The CDR3 is 13 amino acids. Germline CDR1 is SGHTA and CDR2 is FQGNSA. Trimming shortened V by 0 bases and J by 3 bases, and 6 bases separated the two germline ends. Here the CDR3 DNA reads TGTGCCAGCAGCTTAGCGCAGGACTACGAGCAGTACTTC. Protein: CASSLAQDYEQYF.

This clonotype has just a few counts. The chain combines TRBV3-1 with TRBJ1-2, with D possibly matching TRBD1 (6 bases). The CDR3 extends over 14 amino acids. V gave up 4 bases and J gave up 4 bases, with 13 bases separating them. Per germline, CDR1 LGHDT and CDR2 YNNKEL (reference sequence). The CDR3 region has the DNA TGTGCCAGCAGCCTTTCAACAGGGATCTATGGCTACACCTTC. Translated: CASSLSTGIYGYTF.

To note about this clonotype: This may come from a read error, since a much larger clone is one base off. The rearrangement uses TRBV3-1 and TRBJ2-7; TRBD1 or TRBD2 may be the D gene (5 bases each). The CDR3 consists of 16 residues. Germline loops: CDR1 LGHDT, CDR2 YNNKEL (reference sequence). The CDR3 DNA is TGTGCCAACAGCCTTACCGGGACCCGCGGATCCTACGAGCAGTACTTC. Residues: CANSLTGTRGSYEQYF.

There are a few counts of this clonotype. The chain combines TRBV6-5 with TRBJ2-3; D is ambiguous. This CDR3 has 13 residues. The V end lost 7 bases, the J end lost 4 bases, and 12 bases lay between the germline ends. Per germline, CDR1 MNHEY and CDR2 SVGAGI. CDR3 sequence reads: CASKSFEADTQYF. The CDR3 DNA sequence: TGTGCCAGCAAGTCTTTCGAAGCAGATACGCAGTATTTT.

This clonotype was picked up a small number of times. This chain connects TRBV3-1 to TRBJ1-2; D is undetermined. Per the germline V gene, CDR1 is LGHDT and CDR2 is YNNKEL (reference sequence). The CDR3 is 14 residues long. The germline V and J ends were trimmed by 4 bases and 2 bases, with 11 bases remaining between them. CDR3 sequence (DNA): TGTGCCAGCAGCCTCACGGAAGGGAACTATGGCTACACCTTC. It translates to CASSLTEGNYGYTF.

This clonotype was recorded many times. V and J are TRBV7-2 and TRBJ2-6, with D unclear. There are 16 residues in the CDR3. The germline CDR1 and CDR2 sequences are SGHTA and FQGNSA. Deletions cut 11 bases from V and 0 bases from J, with 17 bases between. In DNA, the CDR3 is TGTGCCTTAGGGCGACCCGGATACTCTGGGGCCAACGTCCTGACTTTC. This translates into CALGRPGYSGANVLTF.

The chain couples TRBV2 to TRBJ1-3; 9 bases line up with TRBD1. CDR1 and CDR2 from the germline V gene are SNHLY and FYNNEI. With 7 bases clipped from V and 2 bases from J, the junction kept 6 bases outside the gene matches. This CDR3 contains 15 residues. The CDR3 is CASTNGDRAGNTIYF. The CDR3 nucleotides read TGTGCCAGCACCAACGGGGACAGGGCTGGAAACACCATATATTTT.

This sequence joins TRBV5-1 and TRBJ2-1; a weak D match, TRBD1 (6 bases). V lost 0 bases, J lost 0 bases, and 13 bases lay in between. In germline, CDR1 is SGHRS, CDR2 YFSETQ. The CDR3 extends over 17 amino acids. CDR3 nucleotides: TGCGCCAGCAGCTTGGCCGGGACAACAAGCTCCTACAATGAGCAGTTCTTC. Translating it yields CASSLAGTTSSYNEQFF.

This clonotype was observed a few times. The junction does not match germline at one end; this may be a read error. CDR3 sequence (DNA): TGTGCCAGCAGCCAAGTCGGGGGTAGTAGCGGGGTCCCTCGGGACTTC. Protein: CASSQVGGSSGVPRDF. The chain employs TRBV3-1 and TRBJ2-4; TRBD2 agrees at 8 bases. CDR3 size: 16 residues. In germline, CDR1 is LGHDT, CDR2 YNNKEL (reference sequence).

The chain couples TRBV6-2 or TRBV6-3 to TRBJ1-2, with TRBD1 as a possible D gene (5 bases). Per germline, CDR1 MNHEY and CDR2 SVGEGT. CDR3 length equals 16 residues. Trimming shortened V by 2 bases and J by 3 bases, and 16 bases separated the two germline ends. This chain's CDR3 is CASSYVTPRADYGYTF. CDR3 in DNA: TGTGCCAGCAGTTACGTTACCCCCAGGGCCGACTATGGCTACACCTTC.

This clonotype came up many times. The chain is built from TRBV10-3 and TRBJ2-3, with D perhaps TRBD1 (6 bases). The germline V and J ends were trimmed by 6 bases and 4 bases, with 17 bases remaining between them. Germline V gene sequence: CDR1 ENHRY, CDR2 SYGVKD. The CDR3 is made up of 15 amino acids. The CDR3 region is CAISMDLGGADTQYF. The CDR3 DNA is TGTGCCATCAGCATGGACCTTGGGGGCGCAGATACGCAGTATTTT.

This clonotype was seen more than once but under ten times. The chain is built from TRBV20-1 and TRBJ1-1; D is uncertain. The germline V gene has CDR1 DFQATT and CDR2 SNEGSKA (reference sequence). The CDR3 loop spans 15 amino acids. Deletions cut 3 bases from V and 1 base from J, with 15 bases between. This chain's CDR3 is CSARSLMRQNTEAFF. The CDR3 coding sequence is TGCAGTGCTAGGTCTTTGATGCGACAGAACACTGAAGCTTTCTTT.